This T cell receptor (beta chain) was captured in a study of T cell responses to AZD1222 COVID-19 vaccine. Study details: Recipients boosted at about 4 weeks or about 12 weeks are pooled. Notes on the study in general: Of the AZD1222 recipients, only 5 or 6 were seropositive at baseline. The donors showed a predominance of white British ancestry and of females, with possible underestimation of clonal diversity.

Trimming left V 5 bases short and J 2 bases short, with 13 bases between. The CDR3 is made up of 14 amino acids. Germline V gene lookup returns CDR1 LNHDA and CDR2 SQIVND (reference sequence). As to this clone: Its antigen is unknown.

TCRdb keeps only in-frame clones here, not all; method: immunoSEQ multiplex PCR. The table has some 150,000 clones, about 93% seen once. V is TRBV19 and J is TRBJ2-7; either TRBD1 or TRBD2 may fit D (6 bases each). This receptor was identified in an adult in good health. The sequencing here drew on peripheral blood, taken on day 0 of AZD1222 vaccination. The CDR3: CASSEGGTPYEQYV. CDR3 DNA: TGTGCCAGTAGTGAAGGGGGGACCCCCTACGAGCAGTACGTC.